The T cell receptor beta chain described here comes from a study of blood T cell repertoires in COVID-19. Across the whole study: Nucleic acid was either cDNA or gDNA, and it came from T cells, B-cell-depleted T cells, or PBMCs.

Germline CDR1 and CDR2: SNHLY and FYNNEI. The CDR3 length is 15 residues. Trimming cost V 0 bases and J 1 base, with 9 bases left between them. Measured with immunoSEQ multiplex PCR; TCRdb has only the in-frame clones, and not every one. This repertoire shows hundreds of thousands of clones, 83% found once; its top ten account for 3.5% to 4%. This sequence was found in a woman in her 40s who had been exposed to COVID-19. Sample: PBMCs or T cells enriched from blood (not recorded which). This rearrangement joins TRBV2 to TRBJ2-5, with D hard to call. CDR3 DNA sequence: TGTGCCAGCAGTGAAGCGGGCAGCTTCCAAGAGACCCAGTACTTC. It translates to CASSEAGSFQETQYF.